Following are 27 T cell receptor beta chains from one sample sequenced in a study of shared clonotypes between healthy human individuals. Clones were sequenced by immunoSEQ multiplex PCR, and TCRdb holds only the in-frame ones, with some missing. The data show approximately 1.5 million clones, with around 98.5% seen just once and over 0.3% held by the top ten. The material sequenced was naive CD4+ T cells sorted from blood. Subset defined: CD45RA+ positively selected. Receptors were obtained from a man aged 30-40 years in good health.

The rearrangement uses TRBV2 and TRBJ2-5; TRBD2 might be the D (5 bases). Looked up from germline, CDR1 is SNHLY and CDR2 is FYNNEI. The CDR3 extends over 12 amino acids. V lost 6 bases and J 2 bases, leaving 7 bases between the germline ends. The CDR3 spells CASRERQETQYF. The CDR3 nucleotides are TGTGCCAGCAGGGAGCGGCAAGAGACCCAGTACTTC.

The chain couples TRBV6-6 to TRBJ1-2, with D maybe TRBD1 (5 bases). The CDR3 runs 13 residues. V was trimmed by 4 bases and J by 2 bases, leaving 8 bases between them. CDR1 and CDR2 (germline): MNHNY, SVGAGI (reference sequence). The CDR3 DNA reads TGTGCCAGCAGTTTACGACAGAACTATGGCTACACCTTC. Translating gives CASSLRQNYGYTF.

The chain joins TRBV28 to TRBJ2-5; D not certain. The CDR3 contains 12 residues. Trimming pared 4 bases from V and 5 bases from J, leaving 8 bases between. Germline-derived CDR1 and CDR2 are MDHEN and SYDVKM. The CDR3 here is CASSSIHETQYF. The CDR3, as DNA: TGTGCCAGCAGTTCCATTCATGAGACCCAGTACTTC.

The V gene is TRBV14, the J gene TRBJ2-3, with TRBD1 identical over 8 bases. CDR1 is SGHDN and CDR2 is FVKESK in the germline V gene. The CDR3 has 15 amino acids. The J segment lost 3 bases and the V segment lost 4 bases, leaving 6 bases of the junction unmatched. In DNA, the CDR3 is TGTGCCAGCAGCCCACTACAGGGGGTGACAGATACGCAGTATTTT. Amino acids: CASSPLQGVTDTQYF.

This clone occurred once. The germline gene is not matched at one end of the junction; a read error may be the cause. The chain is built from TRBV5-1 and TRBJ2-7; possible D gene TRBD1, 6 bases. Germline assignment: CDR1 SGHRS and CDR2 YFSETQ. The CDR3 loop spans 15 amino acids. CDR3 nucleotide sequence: TGCGCCAGCAGTTTGGACAGCGTCAGCTCCTACGAGCAGTACTTC. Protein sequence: CASSLDSVSSYEQYF. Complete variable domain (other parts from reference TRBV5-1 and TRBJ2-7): KAGVTQTPRYLIKTRGQQVTLSCSPISGHRSVSWYQQTPGQGLQFLFEYFSETQRNKGNFPGRFSGRQFSNSRSEMNVSTLELGDSALYLCASSLDSVSSYEQYFGPGTRLTVT.

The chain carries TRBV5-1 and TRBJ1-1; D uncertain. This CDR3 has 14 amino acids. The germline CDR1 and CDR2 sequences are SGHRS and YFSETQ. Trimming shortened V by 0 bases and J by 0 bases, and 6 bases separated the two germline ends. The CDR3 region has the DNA TGCGCCAGCAGCTTGGTTCAGATGAACACTGAAGCTTTCTTT. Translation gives CASSLVQMNTEAFF.

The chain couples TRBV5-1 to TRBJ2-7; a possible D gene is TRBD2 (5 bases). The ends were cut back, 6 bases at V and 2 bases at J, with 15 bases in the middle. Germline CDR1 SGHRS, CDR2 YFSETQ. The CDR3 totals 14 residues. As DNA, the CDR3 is TGCGCCAGCACCCCCCCCGGAGGCCCCTACGAGCAGTACTTC. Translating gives CASTPPGGPYEQYF.

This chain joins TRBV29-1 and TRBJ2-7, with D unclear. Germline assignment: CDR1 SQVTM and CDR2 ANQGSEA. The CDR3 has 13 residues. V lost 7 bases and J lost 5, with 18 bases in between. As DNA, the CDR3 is TGCAGCGGTGGTGGGCTAGACCGCCACGAGCAGTACTTC. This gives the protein CSGGGLDRHEQYF.

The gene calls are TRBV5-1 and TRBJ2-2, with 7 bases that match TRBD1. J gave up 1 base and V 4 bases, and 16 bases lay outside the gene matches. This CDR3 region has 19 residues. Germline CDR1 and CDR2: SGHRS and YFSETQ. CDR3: CASSPKSETGFENTGELFF. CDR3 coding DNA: TGCGCCAGCAGCCCAAAATCCGAGACAGGGTTTGAGAACACCGGGGAGCTGTTTTTT.

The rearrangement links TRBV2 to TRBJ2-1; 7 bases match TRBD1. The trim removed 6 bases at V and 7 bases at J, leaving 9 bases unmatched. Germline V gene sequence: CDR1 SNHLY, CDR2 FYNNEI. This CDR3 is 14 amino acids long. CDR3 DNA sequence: TGTGCCAGCAGCGAACAGGGGCCTTCAAATGAGCAGTTCTTC. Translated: CASSEQGPSNEQFF.

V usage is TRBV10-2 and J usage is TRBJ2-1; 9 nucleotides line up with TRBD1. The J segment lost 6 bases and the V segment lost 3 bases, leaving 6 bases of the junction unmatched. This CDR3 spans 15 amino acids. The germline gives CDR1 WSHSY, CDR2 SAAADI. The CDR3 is CASSDWDRERNEQFF. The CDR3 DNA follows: TGCGCCAGCAGTGATTGGGACAGGGAACGCAATGAGCAGTTCTTC.

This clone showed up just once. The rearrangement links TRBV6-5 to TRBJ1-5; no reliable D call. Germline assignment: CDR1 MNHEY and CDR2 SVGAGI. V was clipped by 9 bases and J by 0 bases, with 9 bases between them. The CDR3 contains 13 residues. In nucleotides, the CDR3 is TGTGCCAGTTGCCAGGATAGCAATCAGCCCCAGCATTTT. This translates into CASCQDSNQPQHF.

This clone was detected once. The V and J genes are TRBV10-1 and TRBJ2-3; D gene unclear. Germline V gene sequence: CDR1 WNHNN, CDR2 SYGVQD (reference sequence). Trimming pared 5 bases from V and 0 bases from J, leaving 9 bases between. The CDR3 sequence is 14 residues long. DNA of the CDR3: TGCGCCAGCAGTTATCAGCCTAGCACAGATACGCAGTATTTT. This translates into CASSYQPSTDTQYF.

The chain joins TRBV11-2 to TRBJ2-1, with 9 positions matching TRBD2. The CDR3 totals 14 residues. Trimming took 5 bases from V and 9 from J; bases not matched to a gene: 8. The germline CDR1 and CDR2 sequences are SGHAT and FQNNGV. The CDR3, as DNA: TGTGCCAGCAGCGCCGTCCTAGCGGGAATTGAGCAGTTCTTC. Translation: CASSAVLAGIEQFF.

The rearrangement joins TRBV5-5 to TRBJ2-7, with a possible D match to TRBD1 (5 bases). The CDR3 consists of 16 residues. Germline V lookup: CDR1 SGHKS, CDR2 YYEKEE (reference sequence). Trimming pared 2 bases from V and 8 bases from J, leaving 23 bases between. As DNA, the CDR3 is TGTGCCAGCAGCTTAGCTCGAAACAGGCCCCTCGGCCAGCAGTACTTC. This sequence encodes CASSLARNRPLGQQYF.

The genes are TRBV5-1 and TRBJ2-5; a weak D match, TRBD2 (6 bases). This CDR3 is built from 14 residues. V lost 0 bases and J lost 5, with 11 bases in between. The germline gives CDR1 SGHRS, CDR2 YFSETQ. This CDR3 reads CASSLDLRGETQYF. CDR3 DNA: TGCGCCAGCAGCTTGGACCTCCGGGGGGAGACCCAGTACTTC.

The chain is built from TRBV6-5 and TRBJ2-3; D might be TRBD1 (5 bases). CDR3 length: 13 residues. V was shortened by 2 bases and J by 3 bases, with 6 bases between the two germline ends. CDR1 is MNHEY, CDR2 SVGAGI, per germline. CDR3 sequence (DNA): TGTGCCAGCAGTTACGACAGAACAGATACGCAGTATTTT. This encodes CASSYDRTDTQYF.

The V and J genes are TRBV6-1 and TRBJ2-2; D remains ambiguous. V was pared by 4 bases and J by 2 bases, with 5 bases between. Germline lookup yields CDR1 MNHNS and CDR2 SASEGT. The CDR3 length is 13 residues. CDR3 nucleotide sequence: TGTGCCAGCAGTGGACTCAACACCGGGGAGCTGTTTTTT. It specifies CASSGLNTGELFF.

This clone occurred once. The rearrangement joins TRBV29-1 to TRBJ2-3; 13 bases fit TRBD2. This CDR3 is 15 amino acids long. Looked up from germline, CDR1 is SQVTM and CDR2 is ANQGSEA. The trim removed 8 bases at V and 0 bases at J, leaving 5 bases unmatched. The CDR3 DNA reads TGCAGCTCAACGGGACTAGCGGGAAGCACAGATACGCAGTATTTT. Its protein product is CSSTGLAGSTDTQYF.

CDR3 protein: CASSVTYEQYF. The CDR3 nucleotides read TGCGCCAGCAGTGTAACGTACGAGCAGTACTTC. The chain is built from TRBV10-1 and TRBJ2-7; D is unresolved. Trimming stripped 4 bases from V and 4 bases from J, with 5 bases between. Germline loops: CDR1 WNHNN, CDR2 SYGVQD (reference sequence). The CDR3 is 11 amino acids.

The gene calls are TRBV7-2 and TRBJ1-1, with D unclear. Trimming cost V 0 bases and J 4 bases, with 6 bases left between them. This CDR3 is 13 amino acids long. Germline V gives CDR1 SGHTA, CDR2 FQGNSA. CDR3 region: CASSLAGFTEAFF. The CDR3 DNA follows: TGTGCCAGCAGCTTAGCAGGGTTCACTGAAGCTTTCTTT.

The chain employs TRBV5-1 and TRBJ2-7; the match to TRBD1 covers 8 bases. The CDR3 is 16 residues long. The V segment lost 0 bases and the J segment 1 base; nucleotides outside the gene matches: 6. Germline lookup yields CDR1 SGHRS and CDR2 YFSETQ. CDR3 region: CASSLGGGTGSYEQYF. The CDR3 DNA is TGCGCCAGCAGCTTGGGGGGCGGGACAGGATCCTACGAGCAGTACTTC. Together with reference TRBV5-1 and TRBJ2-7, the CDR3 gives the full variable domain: KAGVTQTPRYLIKTRGQQVTLSCSPISGHRSVSWYQQTPGQGLQFLFEYFSETQRNKGNFPGRFSGRQFSNSRSEMNVSTLELGDSALYLCASSLGGGTGSYEQYFGPGTRLTVT.

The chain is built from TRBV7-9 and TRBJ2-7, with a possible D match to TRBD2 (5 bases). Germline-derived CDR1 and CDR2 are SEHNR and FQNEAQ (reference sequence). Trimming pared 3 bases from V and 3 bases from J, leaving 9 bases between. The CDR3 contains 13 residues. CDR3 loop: CASSLMGDYEQYF. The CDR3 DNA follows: TGTGCCAGCAGCTTGATGGGAGACTACGAGCAGTACTTC.

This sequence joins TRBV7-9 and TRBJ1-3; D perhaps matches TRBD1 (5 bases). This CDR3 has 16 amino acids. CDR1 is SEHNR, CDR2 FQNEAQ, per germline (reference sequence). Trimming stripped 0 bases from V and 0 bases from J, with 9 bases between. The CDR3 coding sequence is TGTGCCAGCAGCTTAGCTGGGGGGAACTCTGGAAACACCATATATTTT. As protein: CASSLAGGNSGNTIYF.

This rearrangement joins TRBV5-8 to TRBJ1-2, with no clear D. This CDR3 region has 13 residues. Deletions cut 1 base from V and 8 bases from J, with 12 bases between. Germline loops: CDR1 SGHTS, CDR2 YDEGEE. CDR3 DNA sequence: TGTGCCAGCAGCTTGCTGGCCGGGTTGGGCTACACCTTC. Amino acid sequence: CASSLLAGLGYTF.

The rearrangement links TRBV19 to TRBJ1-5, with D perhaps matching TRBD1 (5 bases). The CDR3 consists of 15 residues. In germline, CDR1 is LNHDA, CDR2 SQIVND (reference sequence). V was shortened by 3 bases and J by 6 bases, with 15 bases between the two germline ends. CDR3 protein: CASSIGGARGQPQHF. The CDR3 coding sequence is TGTGCCAGTAGTATTGGAGGGGCGCGCGGTCAGCCCCAGCATTTT.

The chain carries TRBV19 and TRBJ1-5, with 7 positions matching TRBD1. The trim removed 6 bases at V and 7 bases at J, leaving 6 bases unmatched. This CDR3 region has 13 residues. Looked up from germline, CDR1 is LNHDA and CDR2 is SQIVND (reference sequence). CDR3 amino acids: CASRGQAEQPQHF. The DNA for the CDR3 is TGTGCCAGTAGAGGACAGGCCGAGCAGCCCCAGCATTTT.